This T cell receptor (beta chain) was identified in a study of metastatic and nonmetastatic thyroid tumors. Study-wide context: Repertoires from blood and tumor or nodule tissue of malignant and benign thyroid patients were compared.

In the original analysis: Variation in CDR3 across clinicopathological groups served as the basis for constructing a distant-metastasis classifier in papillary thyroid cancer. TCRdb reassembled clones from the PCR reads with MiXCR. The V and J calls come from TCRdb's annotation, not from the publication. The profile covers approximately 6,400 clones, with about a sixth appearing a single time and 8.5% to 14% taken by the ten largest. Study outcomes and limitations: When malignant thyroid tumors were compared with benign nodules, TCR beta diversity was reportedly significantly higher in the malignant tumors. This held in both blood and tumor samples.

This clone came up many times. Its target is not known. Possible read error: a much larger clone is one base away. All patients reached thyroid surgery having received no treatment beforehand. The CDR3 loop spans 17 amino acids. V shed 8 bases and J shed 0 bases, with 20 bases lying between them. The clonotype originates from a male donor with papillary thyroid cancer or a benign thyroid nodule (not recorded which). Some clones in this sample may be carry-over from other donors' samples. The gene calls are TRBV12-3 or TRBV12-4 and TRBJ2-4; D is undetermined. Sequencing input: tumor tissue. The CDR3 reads CASGRLSVILAKNIQYF. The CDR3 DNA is TGTGCCAGCGGTAGGTTATCGGTTATTTTAGCCAAAAACATTCAGTACTTC.